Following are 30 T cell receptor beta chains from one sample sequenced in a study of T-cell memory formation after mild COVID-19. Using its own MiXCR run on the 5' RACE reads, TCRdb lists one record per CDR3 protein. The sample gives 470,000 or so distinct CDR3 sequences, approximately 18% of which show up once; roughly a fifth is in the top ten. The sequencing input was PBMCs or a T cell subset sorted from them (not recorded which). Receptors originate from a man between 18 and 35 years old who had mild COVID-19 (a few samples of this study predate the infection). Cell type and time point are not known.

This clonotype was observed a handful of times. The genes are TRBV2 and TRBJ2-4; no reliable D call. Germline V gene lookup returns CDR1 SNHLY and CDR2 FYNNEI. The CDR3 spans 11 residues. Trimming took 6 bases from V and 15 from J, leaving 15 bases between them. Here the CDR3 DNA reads TGTGCCAGCAGACCTGAGGATACGATGTACTTC. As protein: CASRPEDTMYF.

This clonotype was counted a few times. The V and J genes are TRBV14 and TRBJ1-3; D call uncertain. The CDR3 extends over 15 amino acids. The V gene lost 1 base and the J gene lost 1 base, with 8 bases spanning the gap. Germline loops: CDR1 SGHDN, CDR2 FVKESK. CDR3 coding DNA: TGTGCCAGCAGCCAAGGGAGCGGTTCTGGAAACACCATATATTTT. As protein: CASSQGSGSGNTIYF.

In nucleotides, the CDR3 is TGTGCCAGCAGCTTACACAGGGGCACAGATACGCAGTATTTT. Translating it yields CASSLHRGTDTQYF. The chain carries TRBV7-8 and TRBJ2-3; the D gene is possibly TRBD1 (6 bases). This CDR3 region has 14 residues. CDR1 is SGHVS, CDR2 FQNEAQ, per germline. Trimming shortened V by 2 bases and J by 1 base, and 7 bases separated the two germline ends.

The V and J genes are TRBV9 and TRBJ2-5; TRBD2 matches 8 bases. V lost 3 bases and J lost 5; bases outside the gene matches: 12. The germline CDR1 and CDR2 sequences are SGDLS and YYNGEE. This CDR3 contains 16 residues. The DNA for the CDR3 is TGTGCCAGCAGCGGGAAGATAGCGGGGCTCGGGGAGACCCAGTACTTC. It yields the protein CASSGKIAGLGETQYF.

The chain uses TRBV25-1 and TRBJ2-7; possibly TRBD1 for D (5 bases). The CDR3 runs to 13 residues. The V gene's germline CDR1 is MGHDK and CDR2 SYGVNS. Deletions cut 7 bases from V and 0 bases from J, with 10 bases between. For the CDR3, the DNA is TGTGCCAGCACCCCTCAGGGCTCCTACGAGCAGTACTTC. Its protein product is CASTPQGSYEQYF.

The CDR3 coding sequence is TGTGCCAGCAGTAACTCCCCCTTCACAGATACGCAGTATTTT. Translated: CASSNSPFTDTQYF. This chain uses TRBV12-3 or TRBV12-4 with TRBJ2-3; D is unresolved. The length of the CDR3 is 14 residues. V lost 5 bases and J 2 bases, leaving 11 bases between the germline ends.

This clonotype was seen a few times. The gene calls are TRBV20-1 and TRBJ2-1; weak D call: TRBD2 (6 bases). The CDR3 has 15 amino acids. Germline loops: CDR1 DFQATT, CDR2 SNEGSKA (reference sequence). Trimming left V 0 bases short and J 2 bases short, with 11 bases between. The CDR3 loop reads CSARDLASPYNEQFF. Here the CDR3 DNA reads TGCAGTGCTAGAGATCTAGCGAGCCCCTACAATGAGCAGTTCTTC.

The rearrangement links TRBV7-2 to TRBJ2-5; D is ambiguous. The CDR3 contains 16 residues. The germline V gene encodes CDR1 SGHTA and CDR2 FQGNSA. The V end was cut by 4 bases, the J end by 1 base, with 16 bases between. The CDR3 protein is CASSSPLKWSQETQYF. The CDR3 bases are TGTGCCAGCAGCTCCCCCCTGAAGTGGTCCCAAGAGACCCAGTACTTC.

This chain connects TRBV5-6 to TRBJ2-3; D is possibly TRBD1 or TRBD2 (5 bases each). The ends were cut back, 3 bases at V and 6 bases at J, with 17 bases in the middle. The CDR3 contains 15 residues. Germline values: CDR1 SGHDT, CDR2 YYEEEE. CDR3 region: CASSWGPTLRDTQYF. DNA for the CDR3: TGTGCCAGCAGCTGGGGACCGACCCTCAGGGATACGCAGTATTTT.

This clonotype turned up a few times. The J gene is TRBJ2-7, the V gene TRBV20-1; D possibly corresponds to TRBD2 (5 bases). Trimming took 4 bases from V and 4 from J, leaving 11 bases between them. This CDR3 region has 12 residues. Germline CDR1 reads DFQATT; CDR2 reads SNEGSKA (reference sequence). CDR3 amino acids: CSATGKIYEQYF. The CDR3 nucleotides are TGCAGTGCTACCGGGAAGATTTACGAGCAGTACTTC.

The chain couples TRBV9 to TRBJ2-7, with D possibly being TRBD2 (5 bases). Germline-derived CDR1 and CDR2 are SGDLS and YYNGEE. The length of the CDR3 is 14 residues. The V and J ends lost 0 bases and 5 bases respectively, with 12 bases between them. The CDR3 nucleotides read TGTGCCAGCAGCGTAGCTCGGGAATGGAACGAGCAGTACTTC. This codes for CASSVAREWNEQYF.

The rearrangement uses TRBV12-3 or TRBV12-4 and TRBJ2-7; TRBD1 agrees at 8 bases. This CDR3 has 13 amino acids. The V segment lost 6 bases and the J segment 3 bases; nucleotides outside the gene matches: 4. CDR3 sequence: CASSRGQVYEQYF. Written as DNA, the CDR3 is TGTGCCAGCAGCCGGGGACAGGTCTACGAGCAGTACTTC.

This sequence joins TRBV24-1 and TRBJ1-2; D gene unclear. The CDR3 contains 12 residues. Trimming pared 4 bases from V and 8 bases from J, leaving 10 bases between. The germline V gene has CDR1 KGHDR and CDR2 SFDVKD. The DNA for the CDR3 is TGTGCCACCAGTGAGGGTCGTTACGGCTACACCTTC. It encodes CATSEGRYGYTF.

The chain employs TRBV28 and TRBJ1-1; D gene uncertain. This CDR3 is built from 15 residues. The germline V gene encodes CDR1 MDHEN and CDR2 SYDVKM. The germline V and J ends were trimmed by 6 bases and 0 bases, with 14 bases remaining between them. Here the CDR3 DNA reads TGTGCCAGCAGATCGGCGGCGACGATGAACACTGAAGCTTTCTTT. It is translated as CASRSAATMNTEAFF.

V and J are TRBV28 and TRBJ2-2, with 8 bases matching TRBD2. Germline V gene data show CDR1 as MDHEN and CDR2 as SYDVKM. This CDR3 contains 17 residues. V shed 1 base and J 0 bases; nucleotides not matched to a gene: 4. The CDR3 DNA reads TGTGCCAGCAGTTTATCCGGACTAGCCGCGAACACCGGGGAGCTGTTTTTT. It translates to CASSLSGLAANTGELFF.

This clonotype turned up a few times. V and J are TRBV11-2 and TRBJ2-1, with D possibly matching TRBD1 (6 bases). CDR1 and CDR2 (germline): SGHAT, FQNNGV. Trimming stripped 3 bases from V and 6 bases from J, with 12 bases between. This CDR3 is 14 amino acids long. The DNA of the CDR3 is TGTGCCAGCAGCTTGAATCAGGGGTTCAATGAGCAGTTCTTC. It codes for CASSLNQGFNEQFF.

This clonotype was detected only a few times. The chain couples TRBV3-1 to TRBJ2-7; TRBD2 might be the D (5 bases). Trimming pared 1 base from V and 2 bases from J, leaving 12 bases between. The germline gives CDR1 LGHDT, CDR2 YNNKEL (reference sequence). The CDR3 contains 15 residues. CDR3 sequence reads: CASSQAFGNPYEQYV. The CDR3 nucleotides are TGTGCCAGCAGCCAAGCATTCGGGAACCCCTACGAGCAGTACGTC.

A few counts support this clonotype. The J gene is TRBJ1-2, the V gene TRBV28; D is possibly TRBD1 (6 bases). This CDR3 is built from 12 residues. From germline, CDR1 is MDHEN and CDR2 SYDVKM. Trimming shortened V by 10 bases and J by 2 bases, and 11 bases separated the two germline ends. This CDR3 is CAISQGNYGYTF. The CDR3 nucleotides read TGTGCCATTTCGCAGGGGAACTATGGCTACACCTTC.

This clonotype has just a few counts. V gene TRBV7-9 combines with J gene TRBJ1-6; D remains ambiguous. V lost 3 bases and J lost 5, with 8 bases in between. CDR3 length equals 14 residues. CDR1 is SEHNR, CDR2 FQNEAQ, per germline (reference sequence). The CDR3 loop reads CASSFGQDNSPLHF. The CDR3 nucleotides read TGTGCCAGCAGCTTCGGGCAGGATAATTCACCCCTCCACTTT. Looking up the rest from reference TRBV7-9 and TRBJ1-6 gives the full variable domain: DTGVSQNPRHKITKRGQNVTFRCDPISEHNRLYWYRQTLGQGPEFLTYFQNEAQLEKSRLLSDRFSAERPKGSFSTLEIQRTEQGDSAMYLCASSFGQDNSPLHFGNGTRLTVT.

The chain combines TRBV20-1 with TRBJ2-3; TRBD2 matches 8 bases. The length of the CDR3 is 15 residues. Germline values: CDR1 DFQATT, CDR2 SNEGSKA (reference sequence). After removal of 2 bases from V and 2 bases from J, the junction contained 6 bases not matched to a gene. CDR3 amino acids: CSARTRGGYTDTQYF. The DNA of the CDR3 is TGCAGTGCTAGAACCCGGGGGGGGTACACAGATACGCAGTATTTT.

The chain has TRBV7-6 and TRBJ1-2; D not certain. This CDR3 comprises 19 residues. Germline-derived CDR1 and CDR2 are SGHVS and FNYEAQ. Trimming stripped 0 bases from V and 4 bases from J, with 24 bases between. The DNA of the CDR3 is TGTGCCAGCAGCTTAGCTCGGAACCCCATAGCGGACTCCTCCTATGGCTACACCTTC. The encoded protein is CASSLARNPIADSSYGYTF.

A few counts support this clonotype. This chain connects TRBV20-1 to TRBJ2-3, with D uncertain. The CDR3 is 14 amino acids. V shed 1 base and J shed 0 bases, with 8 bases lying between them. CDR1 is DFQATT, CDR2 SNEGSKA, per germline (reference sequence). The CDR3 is CSARAGDSTDTQYF. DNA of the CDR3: TGCAGTGCTAGAGCTGGAGATAGCACAGATACGCAGTATTTT.

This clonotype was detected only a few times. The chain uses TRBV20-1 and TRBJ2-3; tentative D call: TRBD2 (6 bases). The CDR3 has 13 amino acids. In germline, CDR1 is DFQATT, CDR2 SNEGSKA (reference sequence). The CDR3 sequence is CKIAEPSTDTQYF. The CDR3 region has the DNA TGCAAAATAGCGGAACCTAGCACAGATACGCAGTATTTT.

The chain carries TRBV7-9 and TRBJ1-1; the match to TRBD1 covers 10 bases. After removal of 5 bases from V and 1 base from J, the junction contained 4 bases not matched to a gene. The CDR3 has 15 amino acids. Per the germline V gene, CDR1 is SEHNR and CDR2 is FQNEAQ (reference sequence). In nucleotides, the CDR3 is TGTGCCAGCAGCACCTGGACAGGGGGGAACACTGAAGCTTTCTTT. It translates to CASSTWTGGNTEAFF.

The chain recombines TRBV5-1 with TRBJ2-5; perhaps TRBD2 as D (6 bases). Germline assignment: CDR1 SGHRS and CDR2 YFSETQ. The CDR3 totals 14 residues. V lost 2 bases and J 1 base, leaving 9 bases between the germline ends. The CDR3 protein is CASSFAGGQETQYF. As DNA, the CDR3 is TGCGCCAGCAGCTTCGCCGGGGGCCAAGAGACCCAGTACTTC.

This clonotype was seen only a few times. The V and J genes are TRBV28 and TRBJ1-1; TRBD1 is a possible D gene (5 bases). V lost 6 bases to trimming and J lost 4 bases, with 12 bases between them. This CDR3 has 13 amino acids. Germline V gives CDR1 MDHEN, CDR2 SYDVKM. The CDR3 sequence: CASSPKGFTEAFF. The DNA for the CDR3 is TGTGCCAGCAGCCCGAAGGGGTTCACTGAAGCTTTCTTT.

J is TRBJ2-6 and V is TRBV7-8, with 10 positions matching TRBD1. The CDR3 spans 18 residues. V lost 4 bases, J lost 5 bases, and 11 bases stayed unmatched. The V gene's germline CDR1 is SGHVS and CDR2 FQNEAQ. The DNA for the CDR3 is TGTGCCAGCAGCTGGGTGGACAGGGGGAGCGGGAGGGCCAACGTCCTGACTTTC. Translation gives CASSWVDRGSGRANVLTF.

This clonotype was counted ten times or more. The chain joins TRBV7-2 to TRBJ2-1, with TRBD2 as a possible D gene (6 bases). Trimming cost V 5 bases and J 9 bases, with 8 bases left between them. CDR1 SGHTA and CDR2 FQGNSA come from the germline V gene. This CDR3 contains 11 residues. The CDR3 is CASSQTSEQFF. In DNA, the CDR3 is TGTGCCAGCAGCCAGACTAGTGAGCAGTTCTTC.

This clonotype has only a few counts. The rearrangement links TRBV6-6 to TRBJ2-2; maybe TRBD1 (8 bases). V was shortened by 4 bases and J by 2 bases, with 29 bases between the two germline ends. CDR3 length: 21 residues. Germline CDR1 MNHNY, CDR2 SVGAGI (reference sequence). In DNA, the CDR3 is TGTGCCAGCAGTTCCCTCGGACAGGGAGGGGGGTCAAGCCTCAACACCGGGGAGCTGTTTTTT. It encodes CASSSLGQGGGSSLNTGELFF.

CDR3 in amino acids: CASSYSGSAYEQYF. CDR3 nucleotide sequence: TGCGCCAGCAGCTACTCAGGGTCCGCCTACGAGCAGTACTTC. The J gene is TRBJ2-7, the V gene TRBV5-1; D perhaps matches TRBD1 (5 bases). CDR3 length: 14 amino acids. Trimming removed 3 bases at V and 2 bases at J, with 12 bases between. Germline CDR1 and CDR2: SGHRS and YFSETQ.